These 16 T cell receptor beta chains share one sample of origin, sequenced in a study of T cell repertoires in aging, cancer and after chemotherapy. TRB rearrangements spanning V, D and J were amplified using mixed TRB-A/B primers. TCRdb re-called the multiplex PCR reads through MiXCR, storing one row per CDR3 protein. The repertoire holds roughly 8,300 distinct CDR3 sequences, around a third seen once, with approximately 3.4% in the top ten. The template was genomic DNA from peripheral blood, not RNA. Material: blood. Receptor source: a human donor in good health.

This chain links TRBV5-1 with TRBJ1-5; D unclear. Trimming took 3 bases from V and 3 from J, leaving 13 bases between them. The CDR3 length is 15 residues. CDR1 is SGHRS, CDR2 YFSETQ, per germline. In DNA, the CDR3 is TGCGCCAGCAGCTGGACCTCAGGCTCCAATCAGCCCCAGCATTTT. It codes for CASSWTSGSNQPQHF.

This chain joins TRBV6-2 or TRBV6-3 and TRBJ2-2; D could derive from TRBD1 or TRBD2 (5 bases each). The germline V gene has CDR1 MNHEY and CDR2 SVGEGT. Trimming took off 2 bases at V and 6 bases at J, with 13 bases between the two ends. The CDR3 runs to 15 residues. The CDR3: CASSYITGGAGELFF. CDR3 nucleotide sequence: TGTGCCAGCAGTTACATTACTGGGGGAGCCGGGGAGCTGTTTTTT.

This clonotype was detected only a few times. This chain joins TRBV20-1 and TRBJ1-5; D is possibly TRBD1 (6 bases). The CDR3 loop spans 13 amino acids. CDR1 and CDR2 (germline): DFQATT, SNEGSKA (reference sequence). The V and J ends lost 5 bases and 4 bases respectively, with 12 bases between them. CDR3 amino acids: CSAGGGRNQPQHF. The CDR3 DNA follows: TGCAGTGCTGGAGGGGGTCGGAATCAGCCCCAGCATTTT.

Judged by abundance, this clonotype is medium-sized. CDR3 amino acids: CATSRTGAGEKLFF. DNA of the CDR3: TGTGCCACCAGCAGGACAGGGGCAGGTGAAAAACTGTTTTTT. V and J are TRBV15 and TRBJ1-4, with 8 bases identical to TRBD1. Trimming took 3 bases from V and 7 from J; bases not matched to a gene: 4. Germline V lookup: CDR1 LNHNV, CDR2 YYDKDF (reference sequence). The CDR3 has 14 amino acids.

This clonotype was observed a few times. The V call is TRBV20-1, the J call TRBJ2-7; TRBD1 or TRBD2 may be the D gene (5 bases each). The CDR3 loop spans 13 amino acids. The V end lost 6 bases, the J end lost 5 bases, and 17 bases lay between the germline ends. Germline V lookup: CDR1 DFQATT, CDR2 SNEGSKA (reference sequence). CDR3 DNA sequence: TGCAGTGCCCAGGGACGCCGGTGGGACGAGCAGTACTTC. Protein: CSAQGRRWDEQYF.

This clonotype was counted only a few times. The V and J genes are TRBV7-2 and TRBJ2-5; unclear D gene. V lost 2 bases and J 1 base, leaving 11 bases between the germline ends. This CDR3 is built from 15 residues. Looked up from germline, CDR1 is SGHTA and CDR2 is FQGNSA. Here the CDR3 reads CASSLQLTFQETQYF. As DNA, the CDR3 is TGTGCCAGCAGCTTACAGCTAACCTTCCAAGAGACCCAGTACTTC.

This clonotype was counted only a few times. CDR3 loop: CASSYSRVQPQHF. The CDR3 DNA reads as TGTGCCAGCAGTTACTCCAGGGTTCAGCCCCAGCATTTT. This rearrangement joins TRBV6-2 or TRBV6-3 to TRBJ1-5; tentative D call: TRBD1 (5 bases). The CDR3 is made up of 13 amino acids. V lost 0 bases to trimming and J lost 6 bases, with 6 bases between them. The germline V gene encodes CDR1 MNHEY and CDR2 SVGEGT.

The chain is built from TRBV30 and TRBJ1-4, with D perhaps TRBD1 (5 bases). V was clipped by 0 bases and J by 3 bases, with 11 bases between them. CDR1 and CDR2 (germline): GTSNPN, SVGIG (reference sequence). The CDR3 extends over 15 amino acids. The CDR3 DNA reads TGTGCCTGGAGTGTACCTCGGGGACCTAATGAAAAACTGTTTTTT. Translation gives CAWSVPRGPNEKLFF. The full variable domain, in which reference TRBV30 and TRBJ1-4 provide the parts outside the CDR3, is SQTIHQWPATLVQPVGSPLSLECTVEGTSNPNLYWYRQAAGRGLQLLFYSVGIGQISSEVPQNLSASRPQDRQFILSSKKLLLSDSGFYLCAWSVPRGPNEKLFFGSGTQLSVL.

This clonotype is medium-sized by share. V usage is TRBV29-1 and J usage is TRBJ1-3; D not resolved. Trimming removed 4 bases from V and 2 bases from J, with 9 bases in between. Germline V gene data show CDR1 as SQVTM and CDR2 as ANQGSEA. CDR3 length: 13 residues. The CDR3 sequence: CSVARTPGNTIYF. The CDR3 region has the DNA TGCAGCGTTGCTAGGACTCCTGGAAACACCATATATTTT.

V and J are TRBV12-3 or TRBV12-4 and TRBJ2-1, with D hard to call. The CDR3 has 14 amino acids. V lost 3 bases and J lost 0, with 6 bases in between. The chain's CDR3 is CASSFTSSYNEQFF. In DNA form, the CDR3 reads TGTGCCAGCAGTTTCACGAGCTCCTACAATGAGCAGTTCTTC.

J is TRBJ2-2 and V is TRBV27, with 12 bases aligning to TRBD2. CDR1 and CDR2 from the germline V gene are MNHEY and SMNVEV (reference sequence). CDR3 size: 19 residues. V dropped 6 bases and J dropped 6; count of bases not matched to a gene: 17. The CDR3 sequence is CASSLAALAGGPGSGELFF. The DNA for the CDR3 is TGTGCCAGCAGCTTAGCGGCCCTAGCGGGGGGGCCGGGTTCCGGGGAGCTGTTTTTT.

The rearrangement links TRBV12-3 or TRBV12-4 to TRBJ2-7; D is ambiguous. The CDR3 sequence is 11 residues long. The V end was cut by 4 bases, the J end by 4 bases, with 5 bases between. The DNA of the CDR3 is TGTGCCAGCAGTTCAGGTTACGAGCAGTACGTC. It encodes CASSSGYEQYV.

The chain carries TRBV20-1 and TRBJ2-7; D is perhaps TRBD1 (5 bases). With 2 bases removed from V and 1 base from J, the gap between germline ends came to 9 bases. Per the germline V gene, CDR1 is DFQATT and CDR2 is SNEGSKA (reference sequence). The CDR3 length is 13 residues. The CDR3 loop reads CSARRQGSYEQYV. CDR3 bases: TGCAGTGCTAGAAGGCAGGGATCCTACGAGCAGTACGTC.

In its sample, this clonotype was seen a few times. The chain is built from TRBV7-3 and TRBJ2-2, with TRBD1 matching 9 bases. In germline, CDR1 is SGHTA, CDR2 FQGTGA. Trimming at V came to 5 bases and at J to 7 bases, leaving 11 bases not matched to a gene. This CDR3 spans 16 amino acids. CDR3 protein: CASSPSTGGAGGELFF. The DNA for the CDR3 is TGTGCCAGCAGCCCTTCTACAGGGGGCGCGGGCGGGGAGCTGTTTTTT.

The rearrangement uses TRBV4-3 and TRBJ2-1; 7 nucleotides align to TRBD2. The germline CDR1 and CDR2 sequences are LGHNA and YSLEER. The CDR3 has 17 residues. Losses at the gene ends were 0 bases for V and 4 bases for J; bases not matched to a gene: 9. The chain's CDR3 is CASSQDLAAITYNEQFF. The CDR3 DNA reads TGCGCCAGCAGCCAAGATCTAGCGGCGATTACTTACAATGAGCAGTTCTTC.

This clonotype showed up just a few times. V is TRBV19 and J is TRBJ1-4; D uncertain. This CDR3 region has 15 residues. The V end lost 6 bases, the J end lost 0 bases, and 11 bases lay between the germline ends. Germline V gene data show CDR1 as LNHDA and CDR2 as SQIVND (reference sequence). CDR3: CASSTDDATNEKLFF. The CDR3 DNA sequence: TGTGCCAGTAGCACCGACGATGCAACTAATGAAAAACTGTTTTTT.